This T cell receptor (beta chain) appears in the sequencing data of a study of CD8+ T cells in alopecia areata. Reverse transcription of extracted RNA yielded cDNA, which provided the sequencing template. Produced via immunoSEQ multiplex PCR; TCRdb's table is partial and in-frame only. The profile shows 150,000 to 200,000 clones, roughly 64% of them singletons. Germline loops: CDR1 PRHDT, CDR2 FYEKMQ (reference sequence). CDR3 length: 14 residues. With 5 bases removed from V and 2 bases from J, the gap between germline ends came to 12 bases. Treatment: oral pan-JAK inhibitor, 5-10 mg twice daily. The V and J genes are TRBV13 and TRBJ2-5; TRBD1 is a possible D gene (5 bases). The sample consisted of CD8+ T cells sorted from blood, taken at week 24, from a patient treated with tofacitinib. The sequence was obtained from a human donor with alopecia areata. DNA of the CDR3: TGTGCCAGCAGCCTAAGACAGCGTCAAGAGACCCAGTACTTC. It specifies CASSLRQRQETQYF.